Following are 20 T cell receptor beta chains from one sample sequenced in a study of cytomegalovirus exposure and HLA in healthy donors. Primers: 60 Vbeta forward and 13 Jbeta reverse. Profiled with immunoSEQ multiplex PCR; TCRdb holds only in-frame clones, not every one. The sample shows about 160,000 clones, about four fifths of them seen only once. Sequenced: PBMCs. The source is a girl aged 10 to 17 in good health and CMV-seropositive.

This clone appeared a single time. Written as DNA, the CDR3 is TGCAGCGTAGACGGGAGAACTGAAGCTTTCTTT. As protein: CSVDGRTEAFF. The chain employs TRBV29-1 and TRBJ1-1, with unresolved D. Germline-derived CDR1 and CDR2 are SQVTM and ANQGSEA. Trimming took 6 bases from V and 5 from J, leaving 10 bases between them. The CDR3 covers 11 residues.

Only a few counts were recorded for this clone. This chain's CDR3 is CASIGGPPYGYTF. Here the CDR3 DNA reads TGTGCCAGCATAGGAGGGCCCCCCTATGGCTACACCTTC. The rearrangement links TRBV28 to TRBJ1-2; D is undetermined. This CDR3 has 13 amino acids. The V gene lost 7 bases and the J gene lost 4 bases, with 13 bases spanning the gap. The V gene's germline CDR1 is MDHEN and CDR2 SYDVKM.

The J gene is TRBJ2-5, the V gene TRBV11-3, with D possibly being TRBD1 (6 bases). Trimming left V 2 bases short and J 5 bases short, with 12 bases between. Germline assignment: CDR1 SGHNT and CDR2 YENEEA. CDR3 length: 14 amino acids. Here the CDR3 DNA reads TGTGCCAGCAGCTTACTACAGGGAGACGAGACCCAGTACTTC. Translating gives CASSLLQGDETQYF. The full variable domain, rest sourced from reference TRBV11-3 and TRBJ2-5, is EAGVVQSPRYKIIEKKQPVAFWCNPISGHNTLYWYLQNLGQGPELLIRYENEEAVDDSQLPKDRFSAERLKGVDSTLKIQPAELGDSAVYLCASSLLQGDETQYFGPGTRLLVL.

The gene calls are TRBV30 and TRBJ1-3, with unresolved D. Trimming took 4 bases from V and 2 from J, leaving 12 bases between them. Germline assignment: CDR1 GTSNPN and CDR2 SVGIG (reference sequence). The CDR3 covers 14 residues. Here the CDR3 reads CAWTSDWAGNTIYF. CDR3 bases: TGTGCCTGGACTTCGGACTGGGCTGGAAACACCATATATTTT. The full variable domain, rest sourced from reference TRBV30 and TRBJ1-3, is SQTIHQWPATLVQPVGSPLSLECTVEGTSNPNLYWYRQAAGRGLQLLFYSVGIGQISSEVPQNLSASRPQDRQFILSSKKLLLSDSGFYLCAWTSDWAGNTIYFGEGSWLTVV.

The V gene is TRBV5-4, the J gene TRBJ1-4; 9 bases fit TRBD1. This CDR3 is 15 amino acids long. The J segment lost 8 bases and the V segment lost 5 bases, leaving 10 bases of the junction unmatched. From germline, CDR1 is SGHNT and CDR2 YYREEE (reference sequence). The CDR3 bases are TGTGCCAGCAGTTCAGCACAGGGGGCTGGGGAAAAACTGTTTTTT. Translated: CASSSAQGAGEKLFF.

This clone was recorded a few times. The chain recombines TRBV9 with TRBJ2-7, with TRBD2 matching over 7 bases. This CDR3 spans 14 amino acids. V was clipped by 0 bases and J by 5 bases; unmatched bases: 5. CDR1 and CDR2 from the germline V gene are SGDLS and YYNGEE. The CDR3 loop is CASSVGLGRDEQYF. The CDR3 DNA sequence: TGTGCCAGCAGCGTAGGCTTAGGGAGGGACGAGCAGTACTTC. The complete variable domain, with remaining parts taken from reference TRBV9 and TRBJ2-7, reads DSGVTQTPKHLITATGQRVTLRCSPRSGDLSVYWYQQSLDQGLQFLIQYYNGEERAKGNILERFSAQQFPDLHSELNLSSLELGDSALYFCASSVGLGRDEQYFGPGTRLTVT.

This chain links TRBV2 with TRBJ2-3; D is possibly TRBD1 (6 bases). Trimming cost V 2 bases and J 6 bases, with 15 bases left between them. The CDR3 has 15 amino acids. Germline CDR1 and CDR2: SNHLY and FYNNEI. The CDR3 loop reads CASSETSAGADTQYF. Here the CDR3 DNA reads TGTGCCAGCAGTGAAACTTCAGCAGGGGCGGATACGCAGTATTTT.

The rearrangement uses TRBV7-9 and TRBJ2-1; the match to TRBD2 covers 7 bases. This CDR3 contains 18 residues. CDR1 SEHNR and CDR2 FQNEAQ come from the germline V gene (reference sequence). The V gene end was trimmed by 6 bases and the J gene end by 2 bases; junction bases not matched to a gene: 16. The CDR3 region is CASRSLGGLAVTYNEQFF. The CDR3 nucleotides are TGTGCCAGCAGATCCCTCGGAGGGCTAGCGGTGACCTACAATGAGCAGTTCTTC.

V is TRBV28 and J is TRBJ1-2, with D tentatively TRBD1 (6 bases). V was shortened by 5 bases and J by 6 bases, with 10 bases between the two germline ends. The CDR3 contains 12 residues. CDR1 MDHEN and CDR2 SYDVKM come from the germline V gene. The CDR3 DNA reads as TGTGCCAGCAGTAGGACAGAAAATGGCTACACCTTC. It yields the protein CASSRTENGYTF.

This clone was detected only a few times. The chain is built from TRBV11-1 and TRBJ2-5; 8 bases agree with TRBD1. CDR1 and CDR2 from the germline V gene are SGHAT and FQDESV (reference sequence). The CDR3 runs 17 residues. V was clipped by 2 bases and J by 5 bases; unmatched bases: 13. CDR3 in amino acids: CASSLNVVQGAWETQYF. The CDR3, as DNA: TGTGCCAGCAGCTTAAACGTCGTCCAGGGGGCTTGGGAGACCCAGTACTTC.

There are a few counts of this clone. The gene calls are TRBV6-5 and TRBJ2-7; 7 bases are a match to TRBD1. The V gene end was trimmed by 4 bases and the J gene end by 3 bases; junction bases not matched to a gene: 3. CDR1 and CDR2 from the germline V gene are MNHEY and SVGAGI. The CDR3 extends over 13 amino acids. The CDR3 nucleotides read TGTGCCAGCAGTTCCGGGACAGACTACGAGCAGTACTTC. This translates into CASSSGTDYEQYF.

The chain uses TRBV11-2 and TRBJ1-4, with TRBD1 identical over 10 bases. This CDR3 region has 15 residues. Per the germline V gene, CDR1 is SGHAT and CDR2 is FQNNGV. The V gene end was trimmed by 5 bases and the J gene end by 8 bases; junction bases not matched to a gene: 8. The CDR3 sequence is CASSTRTGGPEKLFF. The DNA of the CDR3 is TGTGCCAGCAGCACCCGGACAGGGGGGCCCGAAAAACTGTTTTTT.

This chain connects TRBV14 to TRBJ1-4, with 7 bases aligning to TRBD1. The CDR3 totals 17 residues. V trimming: 3 bases; J trimming: 5 bases; junction bases outside the gene matches: 12. Germline lookup yields CDR1 SGHDN and CDR2 FVKESK. CDR3 protein: CASSHLRGRGRNEKLFF. As DNA, the CDR3 is TGTGCCAGCAGCCACCTTAGGGGGCGCGGGAGGAATGAAAAACTGTTTTTT.

J is TRBJ2-5 and V is TRBV5-1; 7 nucleotides align to TRBD1. The germline V gene has CDR1 SGHRS and CDR2 YFSETQ. Trimming took 6 bases from V and 0 from J; bases not matched to a gene: 8. The length of the CDR3 is 15 residues. This chain's CDR3 is CASNPDRVYQETQYF. CDR3 DNA: TGCGCCAGCAATCCCGACAGGGTCTACCAAGAGACCCAGTACTTC.

The chain has TRBV7-2 and TRBJ1-2, with D tentatively TRBD1 (5 bases). There are 14 residues in the CDR3. Germline V gene lookup returns CDR1 SGHTA and CDR2 FQGNSA. Trimming cost V 5 bases and J 8 bases, with 18 bases left between them. The CDR3 DNA is TGTGCCAGCAGCCCGGAGGGGACGGCCTGGGGCTACACCTTC. Encoded protein: CASSPEGTAWGYTF. The full variable domain, rest sourced from reference TRBV7-2 and TRBJ1-2, is GAGVSQSPSNKVTEKGKDVELRCDPISGHTALYWYRQSLGQGLEFLIYFQGNSAPDKSGLPSDRFSAERTGGSVSTLTIQRTQQEDSAVYLCASSPEGTAWGYTFGSGTRLTVV.

This clone has just one count. The CDR3 nucleotides are TGTGCCAGCAGTGAACAGGGTAGCTCCTACAATGAGCAGTTCTTC. Translated: CASSEQGSSYNEQFF. This rearrangement joins TRBV25-1 to TRBJ2-1, with D tentatively TRBD1 (5 bases). The CDR3 contains 15 residues. Germline V gene lookup returns CDR1 MGHDK and CDR2 SYGVNS. Trimming removed 2 bases at V and 0 bases at J, with 8 bases between.

V usage is TRBV5-4 and J usage is TRBJ1-1; D is unclear. V was cut by 1 base and J by 2 bases, with 6 bases left in between. Germline values: CDR1 SGHNT, CDR2 YYREEE (reference sequence). The CDR3 length is 13 residues. CDR3 region: CASSLSSNTEAFF. In DNA form, the CDR3 reads TGTGCCAGCAGCTTGAGCTCCAACACTGAAGCTTTCTTT.

This chain uses TRBV6-5 with TRBJ2-5; D might be TRBD1 (6 bases). CDR1 is MNHEY and CDR2 is SVGAGI in the germline V gene. V was trimmed by 7 bases and J by 3 bases, leaving 12 bases between them. The CDR3 totals 13 residues. CDR3: CASTKHREETQYF. CDR3 nucleotides: TGTGCCAGCACCAAGCACAGGGAAGAGACCCAGTACTTC.

V usage is TRBV7-9 and J usage is TRBJ2-2; D possibly corresponds to TRBD2 (5 bases). This CDR3 comprises 16 residues. CDR1 and CDR2 from the germline V gene are SEHNR and FQNEAQ (reference sequence). The germline V and J ends were trimmed by 2 bases and 2 bases, with 12 bases remaining between them. CDR3 residues: CASSLRRTGNTGELFF. DNA for the CDR3: TGTGCCAGCAGCTTAAGGCGGACGGGAAACACCGGGGAGCTGTTTTTT.

The J gene is TRBJ1-1, the V gene TRBV18; D remains ambiguous. The germline V and J ends were trimmed by 2 bases and 4 bases, with 8 bases remaining between them. Looked up from germline, CDR1 is KGHSH and CDR2 is LQKENI. This CDR3 comprises 13 residues. The CDR3 DNA is TGTGCCAGCTCACCAGGGGAGGGCACTGAAGCTTTCTTT. Translation: CASSPGEGTEAFF.